This T cell receptor beta chain was sequenced in a study of cytomegalovirus exposure and HLA in healthy donors (dated 2017 in TCRdb). About the investigation overall: According to an earlier analysis of 587 of the donors, about 179 million T cells yielded roughly 110 million unique TCR beta sequences and approximately 280 Gb of sequence data. An early release that covered roughly 600 HLA-typed donors contained around 300 gigabases of sequencing data and roughly 84 million unique TCR sequences. Of the approximately 400 genotyped donors, less than 85% were placed in the genetic ancestry cluster associated with self-reported Caucasian donors. The study was designed to test whether signatures of past pathogen exposure could be identified by cataloging public T cell receptors. The study profiled the T cell repertoires of 666 subjects by immunosequencing and related them to cytomegalovirus serostatus. Along with the roughly 670-subject first cohort, a separate validation cohort of 120 different subjects was used. High-throughput TCR immunosequencing, statistical association of individual TCRs with disease status, and machine learning were combined to predict cytomegalovirus infection status. A later analysis re-examined previously published TCR beta repertoires from 610 or so donors and added high-resolution HLA genotyping to investigate patterns of TCR occurrence. Rather than using new phenotypic data, the later analysis identified candidate immune exposures from TCR beta sequences and from how often those sequences occurred across donors. To decide whether each TCR beta V gene segment behaved as functional or pseudogenic, an earlier analysis of over 500 of the donors relied on high-throughput TCR beta sequencing. Donor age, sex, ethnicity and CMV serostatus were compiled together with the repertoire data. Genome-wide SNP genotypes for about 55% of the roughly 670 donors were used in a later genetic analysis, which treated that subset as a discovery cohort. Every repertoire in the discovery cohort had been generated on one and the same sequencing platform. Both class I and class II loci were covered by HLA typing, at four-digit resolution. The number of typed donors differed by locus: about 620-640 for A, B, C, DRB1 and DQB1; roughly 510 for DQA1; around 610 for DPA1; and roughly 470 for DPB1. Four to six DR-DQ haplotypes were handled as single units for association and clustering, since linkage in the cohort was strong. On average, around 200,000 unique TCR beta nucleotide sequences were sequenced per donor among about 400 genotyped donors of the cohort, with roughly 18% of those sequences being non-productive.

The library was built by means of the immunoSEQ multiplex PCR assay. For the multiplex PCR, a mixture combining 60 forward primers for TCR Vbeta segments and 13 reverse primers for TCR Jbeta segments was used. The CDR3 region of rearranged TCR beta genes was amplified from genomic DNA with a multiplex PCR assay. The amplified TCR beta libraries were sequenced on the Illumina HiSeq System as 87-base-pair reads. In the authors' own workflow: Across the 500 to 700 repertoires, a later analysis counted some 80 million unique TCR beta chains, approximately 12 million of which were shared by at least two donors. To remove PCR and sequencing errors, raw reads were error-corrected and collapsed into unique sequences using a nearest-neighbor algorithm that merged closely related sequences. Alignment of CDR3 sequences to IMGT reference sequences was used to assign V, D and J gene segments. For a sequence to be retained, at least a six-nucleotide match to both a V gene segment and a J gene segment was required. A rearrangement was called productive if the CDR3 had no stop codons and remained in frame with V and J, and every other rearrangement was called non-productive. CDR3 was defined according to IMGT convention as the region running from the second conserved V-encoded cysteine to the conserved J-encoded phenylalanine. The earlier analysis of fewer than 750 of the donors excluded sequences that lacked an unambiguous match to a single V gene segment. An earlier analysis of fewer than 650 of the donors classified V segments as functional when productive rearrangements were above 56.7% and as segregating when the standard deviation between donors was above 5%. A statistical classification framework was built to diagnose cytomegalovirus status from the catalog of TCR beta chain sequences. V and J gene assignment, in a later analysis, came from comparing TCR nucleotide sequences with IMGT/GENE-DB human TR gene sequences. The TCRdist pipeline was used in a later analysis to assign CDR3 sequences and most-parsimonious VDJ recombination scenarios. A later analysis defined each TCR beta chain by its CDR3 amino acid sequence plus V-gene family, and excluded reads lacking a unique V-gene family. As a way to deal with suspected cross-contamination and a sequencing artifact, a later analysis dropped roughly 620 nucleotide sequences that were highly shared and had low generation probability. A later analysis calculated a clonal expansion index for each public chain from normalized within-repertoire ranks of inferred template counts. In a later analysis, generation probabilities were computed with a VDJ recombination model fitted to out-of-frame rearrangements, and the resulting probabilities were checked against IGoR. Hypergeometric tests were used in a later analysis to score TCR-TCR, TCR-HLA and TCR-CMV co-occurrence, with a repertoire-size bias correction applied to the TCR pairs. To estimate false discovery rates, a later analysis permuted the HLA or CMV assignments 20 times. In a later analysis, co-occurring TCRs were grouped with DBSCAN, and TCRdist sequence similarity was added when clustering was performed within HLA-allele-positive subsets. For co-occurrence clustering, repertoires with fewer than 30,000 or more than 120,000 public chains were excluded, along with a handful of repertoires with anomalous nucleotide sharing. What TCRdb holds here is the immuneACCESS table cut down to in-frame rearrangements. Part of the clones is not present; checked against another copy, under half of the missing clones reflect an unresolved V gene, and the others are unexplained. V, J and clone size are taken as reported in that table, and D and trimming were inferred from the DNA itself. For this sample the table gives about 140,000 clones, of which 65% to 70% were detected only once. The top ten clonotypes cover around 1.6% of the sample.

This clone was picked up a small number of times. Its antigen target is currently unknown. No much larger clone is present one base from it, and per-base qualities are unavailable. This same CDR3 is encoded by further DNA sequences in the sample. V is pruned by 3 bases and J by 5 bases, leaving 1 base of the junction without a gene match. CDR1 is given as KGHSH and CDR2 as LQKENI, both from the germline V gene. Including cysteine and phenylalanine, the CDR3 has 15 amino acids. Only the CDR3 region is kept as DNA, spanning 45 bases read in frame from base 1. General study outcomes and caveats: The study listed approximately 160 TCR beta chains as associated with cytomegalovirus. Assigning TCR associations to individual alleles was difficult when HLA alleles, especially DR and DQ, strongly co-occurred. A cluster of highly shared sequence variants was judged likely to represent a technical artifact of the sequencing pipeline. Only TCR beta chains were sequenced in this cohort, and the absence of alpha or paired-chain data limited detectable features. The classifier was reported to diagnose cytomegalovirus status with high specificity and sensitivity in both the original and validation cohorts. A later analysis reported that several top co-occurrence clusters appeared linked to parvovirus B19, influenza, CMV and Epstein-Barr virus. Sequencing depth was assumed to be roughly uniform across donors in the presence/absence analyses, though that assumption may not hold. A later analysis found that most CMV-associated TCR beta chains appeared HLA-restricted, with HLA associations seemingly driven largely by CMV exposure. In a later genetic analysis, a missense DCLRE1C variant was associated with V-gene and J-gene trimming of TCR beta chains, and the association was replicated in an independent cohort. The 87-base-pair reads could not distinguish some IMGT-functional V segments, including TRBV6-2 and TRBV6-3, so those segments were excluded. A further reported finding was that TCR beta sequences accurately predicted the HLA-A and HLA-B alleles for most subjects in the first cohort. In a later analysis, around 15,000 TCR beta sequences were associated with specific HLA alleles at a false discovery rate of 0.05. Compared with equally common non-associated chains, HLA-associated TCR beta chains in a later analysis were more clonally expanded and had lower generation probabilities. Because counts were too low, about 18 rarely observed V segments, including chromosome 9 orphons, were excluded from the earlier analysis of 587 of the donors. It was suggested by the authors that the approach could potentially be generalized to other disease states and immunological phenotypes. In an earlier analysis of some 500 of the donors, most TCR beta V segments appeared in productive rearrangements about 87% or about 30% of the time, broadly matching IMGT annotations. In vitro tests confirmed that a few of the cytomegalovirus-associated TCR beta chains recognize cytomegalovirus antigens. Most TCR sequences were observed very rarely across donors, whereas some public TCRs were present in many individuals. Immune exposure information for the cohort was limited to CMV serostatus. In a later analysis, TCR association rates were found to vary across HLA loci, with the most associated TCRs seen for DRB1 alleles and the fewest for HLA-C alleles. Because some donors lacked HLA typing at each locus, the association tests relied only on the typed subset. Compared with the approximately 700-donor mean, donors in an Asian-associated ancestry cluster had fewer N-insertions in productive TCRs, according to a later genetic analysis. Correlated functional status among segregating V segments might be attributable to linkage disequilibrium, but an unknown experimental factor could not be ruled out.

The cohort was made up of under 800 healthy bone marrow donors. Cohort members were all nominally healthy when sampled, although unrecorded immune exposures were likely present. CMV serostatus was recorded as positive for almost 300 and negative for 352 of the 666 cohort members, whereas no CMV serostatus was recorded for the donor in question. Each donor provided a peripheral blood sample, and peripheral blood mononuclear cells were used for TCR beta sequencing. Genomic DNA extraction from the blood cell samples was performed with the Qiagen DNeasy Blood Extraction Kit. This TCR came from a human donor in good health. The sequence links TRBV18 to TRBJ2-3, with TRBD2 matching 14 junction bases. Input material: PBMCs. The CDR3 amino acid sequence is: CASSPGTSGRDTQYF. The DNA sequence reads TGTGCCAGCTCACCCGGGACTAGCGGGAGAGATACGCAGTATTTT.